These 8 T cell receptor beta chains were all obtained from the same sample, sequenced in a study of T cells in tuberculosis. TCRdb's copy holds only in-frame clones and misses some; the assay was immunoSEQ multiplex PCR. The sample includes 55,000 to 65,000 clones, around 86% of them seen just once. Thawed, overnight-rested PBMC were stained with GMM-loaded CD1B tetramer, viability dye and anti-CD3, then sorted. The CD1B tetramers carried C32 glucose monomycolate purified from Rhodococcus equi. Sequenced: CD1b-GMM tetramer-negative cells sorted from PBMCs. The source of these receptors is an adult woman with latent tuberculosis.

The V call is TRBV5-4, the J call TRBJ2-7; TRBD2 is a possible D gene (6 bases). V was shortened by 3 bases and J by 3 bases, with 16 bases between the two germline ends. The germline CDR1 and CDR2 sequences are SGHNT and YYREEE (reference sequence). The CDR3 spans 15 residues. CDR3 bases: TGTGCCAGCAGCTCTGCCCGGGACTCTAACTACGAGCAGTACTTC. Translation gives CASSSARDSNYEQYF.

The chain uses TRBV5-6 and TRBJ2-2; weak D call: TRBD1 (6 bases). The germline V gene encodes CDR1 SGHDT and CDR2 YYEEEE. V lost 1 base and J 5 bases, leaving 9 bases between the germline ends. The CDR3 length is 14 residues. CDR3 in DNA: TGTGCCAGCAGCTTGATAGGGGGAACCGGGGAGCTGTTTTTT. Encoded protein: CASSLIGGTGELFF.

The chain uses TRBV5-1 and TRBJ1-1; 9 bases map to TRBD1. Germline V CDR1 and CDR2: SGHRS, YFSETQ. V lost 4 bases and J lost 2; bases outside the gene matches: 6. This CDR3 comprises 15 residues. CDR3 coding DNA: TGCGCCAGCAGCACGGGACAGGGAGGTAACACTGAAGCTTTCTTT. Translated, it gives CASSTGQGGNTEAFF.

The CDR3 region is CASSPGAGTSGNTIYF. The CDR3, as DNA: TGTGCCAGCAGCCCAGGGGCAGGGACCTCTGGAAACACCATATATTTT. V gene TRBV11-2 combines with J gene TRBJ1-3, with D maybe TRBD1 (6 bases). CDR3 length: 16 amino acids. CDR1 is SGHAT and CDR2 is FQNNGV in the germline V gene. V dropped 5 bases and J dropped 0 bases, with 14 bases sitting between them.

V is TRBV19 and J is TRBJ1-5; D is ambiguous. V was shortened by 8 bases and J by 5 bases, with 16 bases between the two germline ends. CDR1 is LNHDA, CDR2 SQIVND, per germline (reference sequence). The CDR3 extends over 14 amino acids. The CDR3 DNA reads TGTGCCAGTGGTGGAGGATCGGCGGATCAGCCCCAGCATTTT. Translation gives CASGGGSADQPQHF.

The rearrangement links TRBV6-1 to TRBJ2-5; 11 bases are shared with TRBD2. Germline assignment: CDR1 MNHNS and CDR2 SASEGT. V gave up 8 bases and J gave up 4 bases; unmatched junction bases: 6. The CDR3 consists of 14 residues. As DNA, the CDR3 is TGTGCCAGCGGGGTTGGACTAGCGGGAGAGACCCAGTACTTC. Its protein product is CASGVGLAGETQYF.

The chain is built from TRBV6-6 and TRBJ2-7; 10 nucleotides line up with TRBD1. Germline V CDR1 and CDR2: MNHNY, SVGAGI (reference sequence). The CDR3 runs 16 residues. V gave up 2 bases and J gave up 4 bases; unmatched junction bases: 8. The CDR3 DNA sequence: TGTGCCAGCAGTTACAACGACAGGGGGCAAAGGTACGAGCAGTACTTC. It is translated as CASSYNDRGQRYEQYF.

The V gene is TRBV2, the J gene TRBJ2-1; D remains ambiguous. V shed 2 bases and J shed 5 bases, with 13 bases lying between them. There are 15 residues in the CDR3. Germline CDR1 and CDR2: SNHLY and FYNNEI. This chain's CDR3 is CASSERQAFDNEQFF. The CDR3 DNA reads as TGTGCCAGCAGTGAAAGGCAGGCCTTTGACAATGAGCAGTTCTTC.